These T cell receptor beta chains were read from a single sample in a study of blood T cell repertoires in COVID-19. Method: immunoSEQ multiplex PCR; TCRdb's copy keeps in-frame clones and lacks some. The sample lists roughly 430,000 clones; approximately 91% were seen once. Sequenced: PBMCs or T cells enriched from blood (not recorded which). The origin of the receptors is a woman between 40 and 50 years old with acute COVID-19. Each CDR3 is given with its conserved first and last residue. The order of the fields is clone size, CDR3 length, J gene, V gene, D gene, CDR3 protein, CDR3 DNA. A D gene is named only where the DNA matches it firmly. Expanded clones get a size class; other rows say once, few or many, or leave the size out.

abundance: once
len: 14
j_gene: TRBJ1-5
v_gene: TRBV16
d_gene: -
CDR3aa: CASSRKDSHWTQHF
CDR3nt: TGTGCCAGCAGCCGGAAGGACAGCCACTGGACCCAGCATTTT

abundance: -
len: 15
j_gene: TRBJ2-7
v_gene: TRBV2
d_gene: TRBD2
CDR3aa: CASSGIVGLGDEQYF
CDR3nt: TGTGCCAGCAGCGGCATAGTGGGACTAGGGGACGAGCAGTACTTC

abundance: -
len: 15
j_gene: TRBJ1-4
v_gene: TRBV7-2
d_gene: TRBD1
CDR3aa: CASSWTGGTNEKLFF
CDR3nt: TGTGCCAGCAGCTGGACAGGGGGAACTAATGAAAAACTGTTTTTT

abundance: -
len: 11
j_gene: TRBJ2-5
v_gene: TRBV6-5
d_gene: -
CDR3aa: CASGEVETQYF
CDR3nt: TGTGCCAGCGGGGAGGTGGAGACCCAGTACTTC

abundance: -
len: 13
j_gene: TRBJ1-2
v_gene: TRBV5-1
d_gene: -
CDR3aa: CASSPRGADGYTF
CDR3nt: TGCGCCAGCAGCCCAAGAGGTGCTGATGGCTACACCTTC

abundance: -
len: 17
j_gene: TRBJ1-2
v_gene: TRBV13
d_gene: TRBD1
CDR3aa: CASSDRDREKTRYGYTF
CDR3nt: TGTGCCAGCAGCGACCGGGACAGGGAGAAAACAAGGTATGGCTACACCTTC

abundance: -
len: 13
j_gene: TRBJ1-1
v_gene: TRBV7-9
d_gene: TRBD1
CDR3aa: CASSLGTANEAFF
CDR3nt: TGTGCCAGCAGCTTGGGGACAGCAAATGAAGCTTTCTTT

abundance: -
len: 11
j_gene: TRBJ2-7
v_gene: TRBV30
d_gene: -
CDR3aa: CAWSARYEQYF
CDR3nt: TGTGCCTGGAGTGCCAGGTACGAGCAGTACTTC

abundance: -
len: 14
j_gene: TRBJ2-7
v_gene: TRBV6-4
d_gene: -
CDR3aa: CASSDSADSYEQYF
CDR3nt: TGTGCCAGCAGTGACTCGGCAGACTCCTACGAGCAGTACTTC

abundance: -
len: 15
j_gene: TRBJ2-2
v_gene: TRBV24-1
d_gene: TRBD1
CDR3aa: CATSPGQGATGELFF
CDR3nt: TGTGCCACCAGTCCGGGACAGGGGGCAACCGGGGAGCTGTTTTTT

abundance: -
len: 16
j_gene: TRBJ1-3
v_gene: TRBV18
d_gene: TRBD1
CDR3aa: CASSPPDRFSGNTIYF
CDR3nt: TGTGCCAGCTCACCACCGGACAGGTTCTCTGGAAACACCATATATTTT